These T cell receptor beta chains were read from a single sample in a study of cytomegalovirus exposure and HLA in healthy donors. Repertoires were generated with immunoSEQ multiplex PCR, while TCRdb's copy carries only in-frame clones and drops some. The sample gives 150,000 to 180,000 clones, about four fifths of which show up once; approximately 7.7% is in the top ten. Input material: PBMCs. All receptors derive from a man aged 25-40 years in good health and CMV-seropositive. Each CDR3 is given with its conserved first and last residue. A D gene is named only where the DNA matches it firmly. A row's size may be missing; if present it is once, few, many or a size class.

j_gene,abundance,d_gene,v_gene,CDR3aa,CDR3nt
TRBJ1-5,-,-,TRBV7-6,CASSLDLTQPQHF,TGTGCCAGCAGTCTGGACTTAACGCAGCCCCAGCATTTT
TRBJ1-1,few,TRBD1,TRBV19,CASSATGGRTEAFF,TGTGCCAGTAGTGCCACAGGGGGAAGAACTGAAGCTTTCTTT
TRBJ2-1,-,-,TRBV19,CARGREQFF,TGTGCCAGGGGGCGTGAGCAGTTCTTC
TRBJ1-1,-,TRBD1,TRBV29-1,CSSQGSGTEAFF,TGCAGCTCACAGGGGTCGGGCACTGAAGCTTTCTTT
TRBJ2-7,few,TRBD1,TRBV7-6,CASSLEGQGYEQYF,TGTGCCAGCAGCTTAGAAGGACAGGGCTACGAGCAGTACTTC
TRBJ1-1,-,TRBD1,TRBV19,CASSPGQVGGNTEAFF,TGTGCCAGTAGTCCGGGACAGGTTGGGGGCAACACTGAAGCTTTCTTT
TRBJ2-6,-,-,TRBV5-1,CASSPGVAFYSGANVLTF,TGCGCCAGCAGCCCCGGGGTAGCGTTCTACTCTGGGGCCAACGTCCTGACTTTC
TRBJ2-5,-,TRBD1,TRBV7-3,CASSLTAGTGPQGTQYF,TGTGCCAGCAGCTTAACCGCAGGGACAGGTCCACAGGGGACCCAGTACTTC
TRBJ1-5,-,-,TRBV5-4,CASSLPDQPQHF,TGTGCCAGCAGCTTGCCCGATCAGCCCCAGCATTTT
TRBJ2-6,-,TRBD1,TRBV7-8,CASSLTTGVANVLTF,TGTGCCAGCAGCTTAACGACAGGGGTGGCCAACGTCCTGACTTTC
TRBJ2-1,-,-,TRBV11-2,CASTLERTTYNEQFF,TGTGCCAGCACCCTAGAGCGAACGACATACAATGAGCAGTTCTTC
TRBJ2-2,few,-,TRBV7-3,CASSLGTANTGELFF,TGTGCCAGCAGCTTAGGTACAGCGAACACCGGGGAGCTGTTTTTT
TRBJ1-6,-,-,TRBV4-1,CASSQGRGDNSPLHF,TGCGCCAGCAGCCAAGGCCGGGGAGATAATTCACCCCTCCACTTT
TRBJ2-7,-,TRBD2,TRBV7-2,CASSRWTSYEQYF,TGTGCCAGCAGCCGATGGACTAGCTACGAGCAGTACTTC
TRBJ2-7,-,-,TRBV12-5,CASAYAWEQYF,TGTGCTAGTGCCTATGCCTGGGAGCAGTACTTC
TRBJ2-1,-,TRBD1,TRBV5-1,CASGTGTDNEQFF,TGCGCCAGCGGGACAGGGACGGACAATGAGCAGTTCTTC
TRBJ2-1,-,TRBD2,TRBV7-6,CASSFWTSGALDEQFF,TGTGCCAGCAGCTTTTGGACTAGCGGGGCTTTGGATGAGCAGTTCTTC
TRBJ2-3,once,TRBD1,TRBV7-3,CASSHGTASTDTQYF,TGTGCCAGCAGCCACGGGACAGCTAGCACAGATACGCAGTATTTT
TRBJ2-3,-,TRBD2,TRBV7-2,CASSLPSGLTDTQYF,TGTGCCAGCAGCTTACCTAGCGGACTCACAGATACGCAGTATTTT
TRBJ1-6,once,-,TRBV27,CASSLTPGPSKNSPLHF,TGTGCCAGCAGCTTGACGCCTGGGCCGTCGAAAAATTCACCCCTCCACTTT
TRBJ1-5,-,TRBD1,TRBV27,CASQHTGGNQPQHF,TGTGCCAGCCAACACACAGGGGGCAATCAGCCCCAGCATTTT
TRBJ1-5,-,TRBD1,TRBV7-9,CASSTDRGSNQPQHF,TGTGCCAGCAGCACCGACAGGGGTAGCAATCAGCCCCAGCATTTT
TRBJ2-7,once,TRBD2,TRBV7-2,CASTTQVGGVGEQYF,TGTGCCAGCACCACCCAAGTCGGGGGGGTGGGCGAGCAGTACTTC
TRBJ2-3,-,TRBD2,TRBV28,CASTLLWDSRAGDPDTQYF,TGTGCCAGCACTCTTTTATGGGACTCACGAGCGGGAGATCCAGATACGCAGTATTTT
TRBJ1-6,-,-,TRBV4-2,CASSQARGGVEDSPLHF,TGTGCCAGCAGCCAAGCACGCGGTGGCGTTGAGGATTCACCCCTCCACTTT
TRBJ2-3,-,TRBD2,TRBV7-9,CASSFSRDYLTDTQYF,TGTGCCAGCAGCTTTTCCAGGGACTATTTAACAGATACGCAGTATTTT
TRBJ2-3,once,-,TRBV12-5,CASGSGQFTDTQYF,TGTGCTAGTGGGTCCGGACAGTTCACAGATACGCAGTATTTT
TRBJ2-6,-,-,TRBV10-3,CAISPTGRGVSGANVLTF,TGTGCCATCTCACCTACTGGGCGGGGCGTCTCTGGGGCCAACGTCCTGACTTTC
TRBJ2-5,-,-,TRBV6-1,CASSDRRVQETQYF,TGTGCCAGCAGTGATAGGAGGGTGCAAGAGACCCAGTACTTC
TRBJ1-3,-,-,TRBV7-3,CASSPTGDFTGNTIYF,TGTGCCAGCAGCCCGACGGGGGACTTCACTGGAAACACCATATATTTT
TRBJ2-5,-,TRBD1,TRBV5-4,CASGGTGRTEETQYF,TGTGCCAGCGGGGGGACAGGGCGGACCGAAGAGACCCAGTACTTC
TRBJ1-6,-,-,TRBV19,CASKESSYNSPLHF,TGTGCCAGTAAGGAGAGCTCCTATAATTCACCCCTCCACTTT
TRBJ2-1,few,TRBD1,TRBV14,CASTRTGDINEQFF,TGTGCCAGCACCCGGACAGGGGATATCAATGAGCAGTTCTTC
TRBJ2-7,-,-,TRBV14,CASSPGVFRYEQYF,TGTGCCAGCAGCCCTGGAGTCTTCCGCTACGAGCAGTACTTC
TRBJ2-2,-,TRBD2,TRBV7-2,CASSLGGGTGELFF,TGTGCCAGCAGCTTAGGGGGGGGGACCGGGGAGCTGTTTTTT
TRBJ2-2,-,TRBD1,TRBV7-3,CASSLDAVGQGWSGELFF,TGTGCCAGCAGCTTAGACGCCGTTGGACAGGGTTGGTCCGGGGAGCTGTTTTTT
TRBJ1-3,-,TRBD1,TRBV6-1,CASGRGGPGNTIYF,TGTGCCAGTGGGCGAGGGGGCCCCGGAAACACCATATATTTT
TRBJ2-1,-,TRBD2,TRBV19,CASTSGGSSYNEQFF,TGTGCCAGTACAAGCGGGGGTAGCTCCTACAATGAGCAGTTCTTC
TRBJ2-3,-,-,TRBV7-3,CASSLSQDFTDTQYF,TGTGCCAGCAGCTTAAGCCAGGACTTCACAGATACGCAGTATTTT
TRBJ1-6,-,-,TRBV5-1,CASSFLGLGGSPLHF,TGCGCCAGCAGCTTCCTTGGACTGGGAGGGTCACCCCTCCACTTT
TRBJ1-1,few,-,TRBV25-1,CATIGGGTEAFF,TGTGCCACCATTGGGGGCGGAACTGAAGCTTTCTTT
TRBJ1-2,once,-,TRBV1,CTSSQDGAAGVGYTF,TGCACCAGCAGCCAAGATGGGGCGGCGGGGGTTGGCTACACCTTC
TRBJ1-3,-,TRBD1,TRBV28,CASSSPGQGAGNTIYF,TGTGCCAGCAGTTCACCGGGACAGGGGGCTGGAAACACCATATATTTT
TRBJ2-5,-,-,TRBV4-1,CASSQDGARQETQYF,TGCGCCAGCAGCCAAGATGGGGCCCGACAAGAGACCCAGTACTTC
TRBJ2-3,-,TRBD2,TRBV4-2,CASSQADRGGSTDTQYF,TGTGCCAGCAGCCAAGCGGACCGGGGGGGCAGCACAGATACGCAGTATTTT
TRBJ2-5,-,-,TRBV5-4,CASSFMETQYF,TGTGCCAGCAGCTTTATGGAGACCCAGTACTTC
TRBJ2-7,once,-,TRBV5-6,CASSLFFVSSDEQYF,TGTGCCAGCAGCTTGTTTTTTGTCTCTTCCGACGAGCAGTACTTC
TRBJ2-7,-,TRBD1,TRBV10-1,CASSETGAPVEQYF,TGCGCCAGCAGTGAGACAGGGGCGCCTGTCGAGCAGTACTTC
TRBJ2-3,-,-,TRBV30,CAGAASTDTQYF,TGTGCCGGGGCAGCTAGCACAGATACGCAGTATTTT
TRBJ2-7,-,TRBD2,TRBV18,CASSPPGGGSYEQYF,TGTGCCAGCTCACCACCCGGCGGGGGATCCTACGAGCAGTACTTC
TRBJ1-1,-,-,TRBV19,CASSIEGTIEAFF,TGTGCCAGTAGTATAGAAGGGACAATTGAAGCTTTCTTT
TRBJ2-5,-,TRBD2,TRBV5-5,CASSPEGLAGTTQETQYF,TGTGCCAGCAGCCCTGAAGGGCTAGCGGGAACAACCCAAGAGACCCAGTACTTC